Detailed here is one TCR beta chain. This sample is part of a study of blood T cell repertoires in COVID-19. Study-level background: Acute and convalescent COVID-19 samples came from the United States, Italy and Spain. Sources were T cells, B-cell-depleted T cells, or PBMCs; the material itself was cDNA or gDNA.

Seattle participants joined during active infection and were tracked over time. CDR1 is SGHNT, CDR2 YENEEA, per germline. The CDR3 is 14 residues long. V was shortened by 2 bases and J by 4 bases, with 12 bases between the two germline ends. Original data processing: The assay estimated nucleated cells by amplifying reference gene primers. Produced via immunoSEQ multiplex PCR; TCRdb's table is partial and in-frame only. The DNA gave D and trimming, while V, J and clone size come from that table. Seen here are approximately 180,000 clones, around 81% observed once, and the top ten hold less than 15%. This chain links TRBV11-3 with TRBJ2-7, with D maybe TRBD2 (6 bases). The sequencing sample was made of peripheral blood. The source of this sequence is a woman of 80 years or more with COVID-19, enrolled during active disease. The CDR3 loop reads CASSLRGGGYEQYF. The CDR3 DNA is TGTGCCAGCAGCTTAAGGGGTGGGGGGTACGAGCAGTACTTC.